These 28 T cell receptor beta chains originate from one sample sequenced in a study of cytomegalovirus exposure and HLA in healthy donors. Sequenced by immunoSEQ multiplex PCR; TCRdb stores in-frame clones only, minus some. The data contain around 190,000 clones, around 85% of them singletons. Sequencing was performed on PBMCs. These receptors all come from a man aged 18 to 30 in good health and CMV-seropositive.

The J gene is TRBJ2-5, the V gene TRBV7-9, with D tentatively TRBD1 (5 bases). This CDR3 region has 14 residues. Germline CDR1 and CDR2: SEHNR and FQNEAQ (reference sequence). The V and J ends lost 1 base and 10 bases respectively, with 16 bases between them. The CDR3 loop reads CASSLVPGMIDQYF. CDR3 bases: TGTGCCAGCAGCTTAGTCCCAGGGATGATCGACCAGTACTTC.

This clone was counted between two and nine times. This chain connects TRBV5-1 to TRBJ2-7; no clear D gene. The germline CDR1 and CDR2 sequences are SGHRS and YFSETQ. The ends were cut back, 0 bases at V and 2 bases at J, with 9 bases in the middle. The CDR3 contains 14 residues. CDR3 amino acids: CASSLGPGPYEQYF. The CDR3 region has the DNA TGCGCCAGCAGCTTGGGGCCAGGCCCCTACGAGCAGTACTTC.

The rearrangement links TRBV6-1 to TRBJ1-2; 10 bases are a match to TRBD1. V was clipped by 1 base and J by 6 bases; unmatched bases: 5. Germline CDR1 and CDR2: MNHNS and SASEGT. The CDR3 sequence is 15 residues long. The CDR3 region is CASSEEGTGVDGYTF. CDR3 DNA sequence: TGTGCCAGCAGTGAAGAGGGGACAGGGGTAGATGGCTACACCTTC.

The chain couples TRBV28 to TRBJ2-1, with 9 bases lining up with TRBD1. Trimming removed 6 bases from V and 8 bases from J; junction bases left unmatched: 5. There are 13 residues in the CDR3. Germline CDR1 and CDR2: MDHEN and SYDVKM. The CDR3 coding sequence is TGTGCCAGCAGACTACAGGGGGCGCATGAGCAGTTCTTC. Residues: CASRLQGAHEQFF.

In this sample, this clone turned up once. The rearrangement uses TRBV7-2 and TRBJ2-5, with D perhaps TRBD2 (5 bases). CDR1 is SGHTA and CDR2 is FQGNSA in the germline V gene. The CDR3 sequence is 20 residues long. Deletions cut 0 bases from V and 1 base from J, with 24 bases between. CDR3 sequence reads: CASSLAAPILSGGPQETQYF. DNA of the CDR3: TGTGCCAGCAGCTTAGCGGCCCCTATACTATCGGGCGGGCCCCAAGAGACCCAGTACTTC. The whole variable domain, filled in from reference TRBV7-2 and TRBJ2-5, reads GAGVSQSPSNKVTEKGKDVELRCDPISGHTALYWYRQSLGQGLEFLIYFQGNSAPDKSGLPSDRFSAERTGGSVSTLTIQRTQQEDSAVYLCASSLAAPILSGGPQETQYFGPGTRLLVL.

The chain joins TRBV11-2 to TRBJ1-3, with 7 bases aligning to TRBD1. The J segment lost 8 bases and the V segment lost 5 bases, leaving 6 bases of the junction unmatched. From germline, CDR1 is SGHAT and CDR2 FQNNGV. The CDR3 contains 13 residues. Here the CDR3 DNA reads TGTGCCAGCAGCCCACAGGGGTTGGACACCATATATTTT. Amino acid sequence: CASSPQGLDTIYF. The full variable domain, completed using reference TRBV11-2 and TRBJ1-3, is EAGVAQSPRYKIIEKRQSVAFWCNPISGHATLYWYQQILGQGPKLLIQFQNNGVVDDSQLPKDRFSAERLKGVDSTLKIQPAKLEDSAVYLCASSPQGLDTIYFGEGSWLTVV.

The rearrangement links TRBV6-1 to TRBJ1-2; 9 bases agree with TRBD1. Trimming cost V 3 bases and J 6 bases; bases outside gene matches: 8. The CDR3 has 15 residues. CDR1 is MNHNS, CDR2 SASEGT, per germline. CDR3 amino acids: CASSELGDRADGYTF. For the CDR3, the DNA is TGTGCCAGCAGTGAGTTGGGGGACAGGGCCGATGGCTACACCTTC.

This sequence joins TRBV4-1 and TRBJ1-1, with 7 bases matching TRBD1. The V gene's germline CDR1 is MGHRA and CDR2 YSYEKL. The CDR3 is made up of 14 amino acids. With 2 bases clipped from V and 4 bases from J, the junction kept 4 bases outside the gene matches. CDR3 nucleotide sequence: TGCGCCAGCAGCCAAACCAGGGGGGTCACTGAAGCTTTCTTT. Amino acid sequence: CASSQTRGVTEAFF.

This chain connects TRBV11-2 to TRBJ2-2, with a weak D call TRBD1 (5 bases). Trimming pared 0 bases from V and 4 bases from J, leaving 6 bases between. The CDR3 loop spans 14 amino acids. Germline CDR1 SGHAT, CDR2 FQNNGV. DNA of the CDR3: TGTGCCAGCAGCTTAGATAGGGGCACCGGGGAGCTGTTTTTT. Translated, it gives CASSLDRGTGELFF.

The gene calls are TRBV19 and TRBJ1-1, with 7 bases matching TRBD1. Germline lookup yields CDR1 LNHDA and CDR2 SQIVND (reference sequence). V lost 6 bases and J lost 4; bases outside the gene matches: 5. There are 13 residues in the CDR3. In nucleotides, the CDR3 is TGTGCCAGTAGCGTAGGGGGCACCACTGAAGCTTTCTTT. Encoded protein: CASSVGGTTEAFF.

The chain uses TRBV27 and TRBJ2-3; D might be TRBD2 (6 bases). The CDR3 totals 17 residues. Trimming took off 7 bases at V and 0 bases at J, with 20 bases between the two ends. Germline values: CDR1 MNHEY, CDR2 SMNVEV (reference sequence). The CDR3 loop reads CASTRLPGTSSTDTQYF. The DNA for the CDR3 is TGTGCCAGCACTCGCCTGCCAGGGACTTCTAGCACAGATACGCAGTATTTT.

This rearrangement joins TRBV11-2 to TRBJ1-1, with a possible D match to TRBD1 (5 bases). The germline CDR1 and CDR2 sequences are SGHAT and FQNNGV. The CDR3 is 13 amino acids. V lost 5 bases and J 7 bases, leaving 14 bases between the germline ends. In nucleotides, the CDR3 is TGTGCCAGCAGCGCGGGACTCTATGGTGAAGCTTTCTTT. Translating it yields CASSAGLYGEAFF. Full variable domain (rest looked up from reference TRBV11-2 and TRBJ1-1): EAGVAQSPRYKIIEKRQSVAFWCNPISGHATLYWYQQILGQGPKLLIQFQNNGVVDDSQLPKDRFSAERLKGVDSTLKIQPAKLEDSAVYLCASSAGLYGEAFFGQGTRLTVV.

CDR3 loop: CAWSFTRVYGYTF. CDR3 in DNA: TGTGCCTGGAGTTTCACGCGGGTTTATGGCTACACCTTC. The rearrangement links TRBV30 to TRBJ1-2, with D unclear. Per germline, CDR1 GTSNPN and CDR2 SVGIG (reference sequence). V lost 2 bases to trimming and J lost 5 bases, with 12 bases between them. The CDR3 loop spans 13 amino acids.

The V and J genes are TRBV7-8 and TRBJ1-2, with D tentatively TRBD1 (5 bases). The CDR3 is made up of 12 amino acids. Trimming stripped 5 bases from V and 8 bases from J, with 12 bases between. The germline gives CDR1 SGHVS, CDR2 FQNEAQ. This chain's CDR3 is CASSPVQGGYTF. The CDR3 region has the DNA TGTGCCAGCAGCCCAGTCCAGGGCGGCTACACCTTC. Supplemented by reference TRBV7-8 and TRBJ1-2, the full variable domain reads GAGVSQSPRYKVAKRGQDVALRCDPISGHVSLFWYQQALGQGPEFLTYFQNEAQLDKSGLPSDRFFAERPEGSVSTLKIQRTQQEDSAVYLCASSPVQGGYTFGSGTRLTVV.

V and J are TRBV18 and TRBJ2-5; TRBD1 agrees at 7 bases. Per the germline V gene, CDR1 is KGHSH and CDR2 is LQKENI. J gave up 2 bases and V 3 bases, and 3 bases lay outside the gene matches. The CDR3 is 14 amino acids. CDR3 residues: CASSPTTGQETQYF. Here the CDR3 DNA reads TGTGCCAGCTCACCTACGACAGGGCAAGAGACCCAGTACTTC. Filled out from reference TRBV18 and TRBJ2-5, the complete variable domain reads NAGVMQNPRHLVRRRGQEARLRCSPMKGHSHVYWYRQLPEEGLKFMVYLQKENIIDESGMPKERFSAEFPKEGPSILRIQQVVRGDSAAYFCASSPTTGQETQYFGPGTRLLVL.

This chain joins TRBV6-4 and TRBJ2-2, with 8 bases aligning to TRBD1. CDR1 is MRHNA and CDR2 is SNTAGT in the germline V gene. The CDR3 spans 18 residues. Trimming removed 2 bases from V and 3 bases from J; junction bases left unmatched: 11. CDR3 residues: CASSDPARGPLDTGELFF. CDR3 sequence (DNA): TGTGCCAGCAGTGACCCGGCCAGGGGGCCATTGGACACCGGGGAGCTGTTTTTT.

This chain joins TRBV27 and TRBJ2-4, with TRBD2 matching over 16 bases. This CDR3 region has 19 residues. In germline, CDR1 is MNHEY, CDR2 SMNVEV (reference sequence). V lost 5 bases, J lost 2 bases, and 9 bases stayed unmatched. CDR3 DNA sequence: TGTGCCAGCAGTCCCGGGACTAGCGGGAGGGCCGGGACCAAAAACATTCAGTACTTC. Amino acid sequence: CASSPGTSGRAGTKNIQYF.

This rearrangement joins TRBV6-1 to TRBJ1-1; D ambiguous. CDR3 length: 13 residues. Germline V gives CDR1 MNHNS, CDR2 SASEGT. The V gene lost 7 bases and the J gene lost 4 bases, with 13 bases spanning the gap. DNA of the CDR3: TGTGCCAGCACCCCTGATTACACCACTGAAGCTTTCTTT. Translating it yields CASTPDYTTEAFF.

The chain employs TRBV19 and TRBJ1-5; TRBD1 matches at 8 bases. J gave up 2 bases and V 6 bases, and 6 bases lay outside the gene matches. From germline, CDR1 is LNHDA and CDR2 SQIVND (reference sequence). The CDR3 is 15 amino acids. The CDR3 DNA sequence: TGTGCCAGTAGGGCAGGGGGCTACCGCAATCAGCCCCAGCATTTT. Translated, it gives CASRAGGYRNQPQHF.

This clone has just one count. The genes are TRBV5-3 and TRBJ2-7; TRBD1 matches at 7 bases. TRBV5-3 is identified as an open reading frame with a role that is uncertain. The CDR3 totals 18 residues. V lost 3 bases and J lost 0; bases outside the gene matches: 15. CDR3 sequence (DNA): TGTGCCAGAAGCTCGGGACAGACTGGGGGACCGAGCTCCTACGAGCAGTACTTC. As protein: CARSSGQTGGPSSYEQYF.

The CDR3 sequence is CASSQARGSEQYF. The DNA for the CDR3 is TGTGCCAGCAGCCAAGCTAGGGGAAGCGAGCAGTACTTC. The chain joins TRBV14 to TRBJ2-7; tentative D call: TRBD1 (5 bases). Trimming shortened V by 1 base and J by 6 bases, and 10 bases separated the two germline ends. Germline V gene lookup returns CDR1 SGHDN and CDR2 FVKESK. CDR3 size: 13 residues.

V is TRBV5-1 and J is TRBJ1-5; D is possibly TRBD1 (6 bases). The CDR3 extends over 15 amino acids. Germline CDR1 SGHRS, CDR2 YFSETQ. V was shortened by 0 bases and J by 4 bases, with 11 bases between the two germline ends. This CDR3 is CASSLDTGLNQPQHF. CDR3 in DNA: TGCGCCAGCAGCTTGGATACAGGGCTTAATCAGCCCCAGCATTTT. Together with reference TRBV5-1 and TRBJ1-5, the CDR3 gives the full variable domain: KAGVTQTPRYLIKTRGQQVTLSCSPISGHRSVSWYQQTPGQGLQFLFEYFSETQRNKGNFPGRFSGRQFSNSRSEMNVSTLELGDSALYLCASSLDTGLNQPQHFGDGTRLSIL.

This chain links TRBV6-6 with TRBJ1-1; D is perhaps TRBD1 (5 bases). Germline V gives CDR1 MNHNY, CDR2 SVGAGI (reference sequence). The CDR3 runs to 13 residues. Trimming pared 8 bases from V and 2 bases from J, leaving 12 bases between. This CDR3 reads CASSPGLNTEAFF. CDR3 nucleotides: TGTGCCAGCTCACCAGGGCTAAACACTGAAGCTTTCTTT.

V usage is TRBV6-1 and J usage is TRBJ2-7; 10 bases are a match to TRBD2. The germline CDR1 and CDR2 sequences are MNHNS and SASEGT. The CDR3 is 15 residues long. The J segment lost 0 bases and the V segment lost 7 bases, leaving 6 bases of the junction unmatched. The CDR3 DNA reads TGTGCCAGCACGCCGCGGACTAGCGGCTCCTACGAGCAGTACTTC. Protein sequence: CASTPRTSGSYEQYF.

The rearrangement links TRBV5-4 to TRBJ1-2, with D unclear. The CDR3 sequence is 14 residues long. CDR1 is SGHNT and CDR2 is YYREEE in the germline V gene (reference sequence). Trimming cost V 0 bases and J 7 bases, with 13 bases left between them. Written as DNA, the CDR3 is TGTGCCAGCAGCTTGGCCTTCGCGACAACTGGCTACACCTTC. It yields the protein CASSLAFATTGYTF.

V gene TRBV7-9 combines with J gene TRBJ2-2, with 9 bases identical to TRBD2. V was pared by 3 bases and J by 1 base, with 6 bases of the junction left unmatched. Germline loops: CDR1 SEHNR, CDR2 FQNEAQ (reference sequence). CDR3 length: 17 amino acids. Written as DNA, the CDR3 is TGTGCCAGCAGCTTGAGGCTGACTAGCGGGAACACCGGGGAGCTGTTTTTT. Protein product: CASSLRLTSGNTGELFF.

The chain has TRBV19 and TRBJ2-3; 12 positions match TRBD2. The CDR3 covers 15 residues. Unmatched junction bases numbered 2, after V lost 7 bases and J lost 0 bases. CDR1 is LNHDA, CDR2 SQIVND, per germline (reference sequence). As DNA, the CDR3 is TGTGCCAGTACGACTAGCGGGGGTAGCACAGATACGCAGTATTTT. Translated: CASTTSGGSTDTQYF.

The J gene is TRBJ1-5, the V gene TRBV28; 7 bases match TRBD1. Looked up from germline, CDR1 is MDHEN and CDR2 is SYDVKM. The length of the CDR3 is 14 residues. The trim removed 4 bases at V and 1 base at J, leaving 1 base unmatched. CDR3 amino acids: CASSSGGSNQPQHF. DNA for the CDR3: TGTGCCAGCAGTTCAGGGGGGAGCAATCAGCCCCAGCATTTT.